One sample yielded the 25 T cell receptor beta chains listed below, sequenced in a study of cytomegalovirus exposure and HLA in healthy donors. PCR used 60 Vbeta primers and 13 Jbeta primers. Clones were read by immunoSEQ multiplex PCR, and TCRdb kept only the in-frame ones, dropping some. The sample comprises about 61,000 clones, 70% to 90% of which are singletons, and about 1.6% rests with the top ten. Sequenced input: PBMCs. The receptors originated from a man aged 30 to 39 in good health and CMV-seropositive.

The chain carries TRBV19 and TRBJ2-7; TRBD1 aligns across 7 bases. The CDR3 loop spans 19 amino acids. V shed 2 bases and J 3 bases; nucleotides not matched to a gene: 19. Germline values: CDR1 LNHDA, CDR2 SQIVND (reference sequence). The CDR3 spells CASSITSSPQRTGLYEQYF. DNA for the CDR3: TGTGCCAGTAGTATAACCTCCTCCCCCCAAAGGACAGGTCTCTACGAGCAGTACTTC.

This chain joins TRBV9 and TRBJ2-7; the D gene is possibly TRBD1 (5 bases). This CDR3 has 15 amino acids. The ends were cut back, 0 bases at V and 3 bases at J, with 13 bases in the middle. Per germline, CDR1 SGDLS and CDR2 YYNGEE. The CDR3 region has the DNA TGTGCCAGCAGCGTAGCCGCAGGGAAACTCTACGAGCAGTACTTC. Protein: CASSVAAGKLYEQYF.

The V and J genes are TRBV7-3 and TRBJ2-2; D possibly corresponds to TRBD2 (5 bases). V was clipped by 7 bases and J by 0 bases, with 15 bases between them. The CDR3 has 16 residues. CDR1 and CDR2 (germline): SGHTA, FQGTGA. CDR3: CASNLVGVTNTGELFF. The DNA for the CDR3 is TGTGCCAGCAACTTGGTCGGGGTAACGAACACCGGGGAGCTGTTTTTT. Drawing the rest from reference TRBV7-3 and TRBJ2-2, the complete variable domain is GAGVSQTPSNKVTEKGKYVELRCDPISGHTALYWYRQSLGQGPEFLIYFQGTGAADDSGLPNDRFFAVRPEGSVSTLKIQRTERGDSAVYLCASNLVGVTNTGELFFGEGSRLTVL.

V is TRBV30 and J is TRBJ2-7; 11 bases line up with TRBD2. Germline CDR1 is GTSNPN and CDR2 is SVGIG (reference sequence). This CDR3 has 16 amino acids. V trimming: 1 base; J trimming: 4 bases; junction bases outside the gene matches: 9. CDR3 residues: CAWSAPTSGRRYEQYF. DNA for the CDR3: TGTGCCTGGAGTGCTCCAACTAGCGGGAGAAGATACGAGCAGTACTTC.

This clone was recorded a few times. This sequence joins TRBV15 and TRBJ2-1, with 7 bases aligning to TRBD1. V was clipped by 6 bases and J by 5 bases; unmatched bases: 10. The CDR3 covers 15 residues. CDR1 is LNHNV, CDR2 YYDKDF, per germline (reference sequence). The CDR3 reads CATSPDRVRHNEQFF. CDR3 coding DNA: TGTGCCACCAGTCCTGACAGGGTCCGCCACAATGAGCAGTTCTTC.

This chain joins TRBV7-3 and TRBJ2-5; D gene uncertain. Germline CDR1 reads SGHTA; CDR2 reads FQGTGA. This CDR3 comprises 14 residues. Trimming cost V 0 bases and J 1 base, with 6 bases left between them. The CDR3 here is CASSLTGVQETQYF. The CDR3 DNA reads TGTGCCAGCAGCTTAACGGGCGTCCAAGAGACCCAGTACTTC.

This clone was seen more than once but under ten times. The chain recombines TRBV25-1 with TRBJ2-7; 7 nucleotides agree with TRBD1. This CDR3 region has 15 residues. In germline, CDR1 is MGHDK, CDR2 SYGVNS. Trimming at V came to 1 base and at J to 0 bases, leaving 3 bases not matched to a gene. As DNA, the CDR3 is TGTGCCAGCAGTGAATCGGGGACAGTCTCCTACGAGCAGTACTTC. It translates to CASSESGTVSYEQYF.

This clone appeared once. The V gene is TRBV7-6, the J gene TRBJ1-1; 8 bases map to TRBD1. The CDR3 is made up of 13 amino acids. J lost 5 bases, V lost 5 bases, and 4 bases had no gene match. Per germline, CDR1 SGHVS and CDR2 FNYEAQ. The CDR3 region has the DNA TGTGCCAGCAGCAAAACAGGGGGGACTGAAGCTTTCTTT. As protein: CASSKTGGTEAFF.

CDR3 sequence reads: CASSPEGSQTQPQHF. The CDR3 DNA sequence: TGCGCCAGCAGCCCCGAAGGGAGTCAGACTCAGCCCCAGCATTTT. This sequence joins TRBV5-1 and TRBJ1-5; D is undetermined. Germline CDR1 SGHRS, CDR2 YFSETQ. The germline V and J ends were trimmed by 4 bases and 6 bases, with 17 bases remaining between them. This CDR3 region has 15 residues.

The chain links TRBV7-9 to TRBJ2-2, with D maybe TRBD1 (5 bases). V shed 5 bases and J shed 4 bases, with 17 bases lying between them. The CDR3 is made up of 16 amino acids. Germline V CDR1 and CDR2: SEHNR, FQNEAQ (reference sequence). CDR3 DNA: TGTGCCAGCAGCGTGACAGATCCGACCGTCACCGGGGAGCTGTTTTTT. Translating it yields CASSVTDPTVTGELFF.

CDR3 sequence (DNA): TGTGCCAGTAGTATATCGGACACTTACGAGCAGTACTTC. Its protein is CASSISDTYEQYF. V gene TRBV19 combines with J gene TRBJ2-7, with a weak D call TRBD1 (5 bases). This CDR3 has 13 residues. The ends were cut back, 2 bases at V and 4 bases at J, with 9 bases in the middle. Per germline, CDR1 LNHDA and CDR2 SQIVND (reference sequence). Filled out from reference TRBV19 and TRBJ2-7, the complete variable domain reads DGGITQSPKYLFRKEGQNVTLSCEQNLNHDAMYWYRQDPGQGLRLIYYSQIVNDFQKGDIAEGYSVSREKKESFPLTVTSAQKNPTAFYLCASSISDTYEQYFGPGTRLTVT.

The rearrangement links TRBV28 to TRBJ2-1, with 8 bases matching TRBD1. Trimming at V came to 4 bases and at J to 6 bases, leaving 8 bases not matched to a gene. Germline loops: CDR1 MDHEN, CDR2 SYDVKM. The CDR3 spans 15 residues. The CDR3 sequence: CASSSPGQATNEQFF. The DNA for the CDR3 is TGTGCCAGCAGTTCTCCGGGACAGGCAACCAATGAGCAGTTCTTC.

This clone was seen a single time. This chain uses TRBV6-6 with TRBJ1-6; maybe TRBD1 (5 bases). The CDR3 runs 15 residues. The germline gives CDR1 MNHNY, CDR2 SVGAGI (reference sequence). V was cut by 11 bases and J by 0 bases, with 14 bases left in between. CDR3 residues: CAGWDGSSYNSPLHF. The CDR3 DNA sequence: TGTGCCGGCTGGGACGGGAGCTCCTATAATTCACCCCTCCACTTT.

CDR3 in DNA: TGTGCCAGCAGCTTACGTAGCGGGAGGGCCCAAGATACGCAGTATTTT. Its protein is CASSLRSGRAQDTQYF. The chain joins TRBV7-2 to TRBJ2-3; 11 positions agree with TRBD2. The trim removed 2 bases at V and 5 bases at J, leaving 6 bases unmatched. Germline-derived CDR1 and CDR2 are SGHTA and FQGNSA. CDR3 length equals 16 residues.

The CDR3 reads CASSRTVNTEAFF. The CDR3, as DNA: TGTGCCAGCAGTCGGACAGTGAACACTGAAGCTTTCTTT. The rearrangement links TRBV6-5 to TRBJ1-1; a weak D match, TRBD1 (6 bases). Looked up from germline, CDR1 is MNHEY and CDR2 is SVGAGI. There are 13 residues in the CDR3. V gave up 5 bases and J gave up 0 bases, with 7 bases separating them.

The CDR3 here is CASSLMRTGPYEQYF. DNA of the CDR3: TGCGCCAGCAGCTTAATGCGGACAGGGCCGTACGAGCAGTACTTC. The chain couples TRBV5-1 to TRBJ2-7; 8 bases match TRBD1. There are 15 residues in the CDR3. V trimming: 2 bases; J trimming: 4 bases; junction bases outside the gene matches: 8. Looked up from germline, CDR1 is SGHRS and CDR2 is YFSETQ.

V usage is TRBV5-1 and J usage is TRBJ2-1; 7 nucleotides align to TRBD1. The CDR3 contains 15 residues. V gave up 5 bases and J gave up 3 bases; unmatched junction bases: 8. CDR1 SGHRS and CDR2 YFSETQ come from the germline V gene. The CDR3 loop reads CASSHEGDSYNEQFF. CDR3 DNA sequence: TGCGCCAGCAGTCACGAAGGGGACAGCTACAATGAGCAGTTCTTC.

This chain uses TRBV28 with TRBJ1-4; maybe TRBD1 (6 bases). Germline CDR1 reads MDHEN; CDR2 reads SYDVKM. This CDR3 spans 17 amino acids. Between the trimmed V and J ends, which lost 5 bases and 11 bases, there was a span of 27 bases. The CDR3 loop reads CASSPSAGAGRRGKLFF. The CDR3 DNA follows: TGTGCCAGCAGTCCTTCTGCGGGGGCTGGTAGAAGAGGGAAACTGTTTTTT. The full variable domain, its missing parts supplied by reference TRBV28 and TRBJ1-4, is DVKVTQSSRYLVKRTGEKVFLECVQDMDHENMFWYRQDPGLGLRLIYFSYDVKMKEKGDIPEGYSVSREKKERFSLILESASTNQTSMYLCASSPSAGAGRRGKLFFGSGTQLSVL.

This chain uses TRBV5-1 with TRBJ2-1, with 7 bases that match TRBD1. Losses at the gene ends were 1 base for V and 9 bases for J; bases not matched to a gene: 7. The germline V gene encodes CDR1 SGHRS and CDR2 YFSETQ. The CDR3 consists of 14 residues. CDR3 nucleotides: TGCGCCAGCAGCTTGTACACAGGGGAAGCTGAGCAGTTCTTC. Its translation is CASSLYTGEAEQFF.

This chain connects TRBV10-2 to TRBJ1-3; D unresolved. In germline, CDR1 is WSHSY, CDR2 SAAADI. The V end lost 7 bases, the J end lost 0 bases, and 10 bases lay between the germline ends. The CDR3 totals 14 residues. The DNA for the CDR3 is TGCGCCAGCATGAGGGATCACTCTGGAAACACCATATATTTT. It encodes CASMRDHSGNTIYF.

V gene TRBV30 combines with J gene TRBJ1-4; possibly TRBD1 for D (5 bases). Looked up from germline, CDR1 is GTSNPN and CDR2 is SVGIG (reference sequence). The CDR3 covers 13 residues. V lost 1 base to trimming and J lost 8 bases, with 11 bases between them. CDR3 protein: CAWSEGVGEKLFF. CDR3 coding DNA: TGTGCCTGGAGTGAAGGGGTTGGCGAAAAACTGTTTTTT.

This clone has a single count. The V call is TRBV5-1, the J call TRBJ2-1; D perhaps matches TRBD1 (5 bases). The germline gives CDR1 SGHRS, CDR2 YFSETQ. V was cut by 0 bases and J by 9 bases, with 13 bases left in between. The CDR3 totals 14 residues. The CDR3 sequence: CASSLGGLVPEQFF. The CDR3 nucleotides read TGCGCCAGCAGCTTGGGGGGCTTAGTCCCTGAGCAGTTCTTC. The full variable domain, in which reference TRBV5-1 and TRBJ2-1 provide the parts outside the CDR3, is KAGVTQTPRYLIKTRGQQVTLSCSPISGHRSVSWYQQTPGQGLQFLFEYFSETQRNKGNFPGRFSGRQFSNSRSEMNVSTLELGDSALYLCASSLGGLVPEQFFGPGTRLTVL.

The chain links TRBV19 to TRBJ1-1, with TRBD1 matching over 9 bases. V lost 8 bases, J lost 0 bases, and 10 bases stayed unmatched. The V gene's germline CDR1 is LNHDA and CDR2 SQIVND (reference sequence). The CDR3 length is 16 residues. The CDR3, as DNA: TGTGCCAGTGCGGGACAGGGCAGTCCTATGAACACTGAAGCTTTCTTT. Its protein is CASAGQGSPMNTEAFF.

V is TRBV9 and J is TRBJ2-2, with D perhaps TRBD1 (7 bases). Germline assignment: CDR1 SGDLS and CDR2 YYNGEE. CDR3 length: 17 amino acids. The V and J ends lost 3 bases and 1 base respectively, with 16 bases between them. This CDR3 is CASSANRRGVNTGELFF. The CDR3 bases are TGTGCCAGCAGCGCTAACCGCAGGGGGGTGAACACCGGGGAGCTGTTTTTT. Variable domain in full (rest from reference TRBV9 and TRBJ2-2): DSGVTQTPKHLITATGQRVTLRCSPRSGDLSVYWYQQSLDQGLQFLIQYYNGEERAKGNILERFSAQQFPDLHSELNLSSLELGDSALYFCASSANRRGVNTGELFFGEGSRLTVL.

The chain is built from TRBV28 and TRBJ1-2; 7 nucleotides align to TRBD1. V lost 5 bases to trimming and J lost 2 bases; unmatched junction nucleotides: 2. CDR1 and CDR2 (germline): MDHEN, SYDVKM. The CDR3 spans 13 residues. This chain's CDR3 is CASSRQGNYGYTF. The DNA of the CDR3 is TGTGCCAGCAGTCGACAGGGCAACTATGGCTACACCTTC.